This T cell receptor beta chain was found in a study of beta chain features in type 1 diabetes. Of the isolated RNA, all was reverse transcribed, and so the sequenced material was expressed TCRB transcripts. Sequencing was performed with immunoSEQ multiplex PCR; in TCRdb, only in-frame clones are kept and a portion is missing. The table records under 900,000 clones, roughly 15% of them present only once. The length of the CDR3 is 12 residues. Trimming left V 5 bases short and J 0 bases short, with 5 bases between. The V gene's germline CDR1 is SEHNR and CDR2 FQNEAQ (reference sequence). A few counts support this clone.

The V and J genes are TRBV7-9 and TRBJ2-7; D unclear. The receptor's source is a woman aged 18 to 35 in good health. The sequenced sample was naive CD4+ T cells from blood. The CDR3 nucleotides read TGTGCCAGCAGCACTAACTCCTACGAGCAGTACTTC. As protein: CASSTNSYEQYF.